The 21 T cell receptor beta chains below all came from one sample that was sequenced in a study of identical twins. One entry per CDR3 protein results from TCRdb running MiXCR on the 5' RACE reads. Of about 730,000 distinct CDR3 sequences listed, over 20% are singletons. These same records also appear under a second study, on T cells expressing NK-cell markers.

Sequencing was carried out using PBMCs. The source is a woman under 30 in good health.

This clonotype was observed a handful of times. The J gene is TRBJ2-2, the V gene TRBV29-1; D perhaps matches TRBD1 (6 bases). The CDR3 has 14 residues. CDR1 and CDR2 from the germline V gene are SQVTM and ANQGSEA. The germline V and J ends were trimmed by 2 bases and 2 bases, with 9 bases remaining between them. The CDR3 reads CSVESDRNTGELFF. The CDR3 DNA follows: TGCAGCGTTGAATCGGACAGAAACACCGGGGAGCTGTTTTTT.

This clonotype appeared a few times. CDR3 sequence reads: CSAFPWASTDTQYF. CDR3 in DNA: TGCAGTGCCTTTCCATGGGCTAGCACAGATACGCAGTATTTT. The V call is TRBV20-1, the J call TRBJ2-3, with unresolved D. Germline V gene lookup returns CDR1 DFQATT and CDR2 SNEGSKA (reference sequence). Trimming took off 6 bases at V and 0 bases at J, with 13 bases between the two ends. CDR3 length: 14 amino acids.

This clonotype was seen a handful of times. The rearrangement uses TRBV7-2 and TRBJ2-7, with 9 positions matching TRBD2. After removal of 1 base from V and 0 bases from J, the junction contained 4 bases not matched to a gene. The CDR3 extends over 16 amino acids. The V gene's germline CDR1 is SGHTA and CDR2 FQGNSA. The CDR3 nucleotides read TGTGCCAGCAGCTTAGGTTCGGGACTAGCCTCCTACGAGCAGTACTTC. It codes for CASSLGSGLASYEQYF. The full variable domain, with the rest looked up from reference TRBV7-2 and TRBJ2-7, is GAGVSQSPSNKVTEKGKDVELRCDPISGHTALYWYRQSLGQGLEFLIYFQGNSAPDKSGLPSDRFSAERTGGSVSTLTIQRTQQEDSAVYLCASSLGSGLASYEQYFGPGTRLTVT.

This clonotype was picked up many times. V usage is TRBV20-1 and J usage is TRBJ1-2; possible D gene TRBD1, 5 bases. Deletions cut 6 bases from V and 6 bases from J, with 11 bases between. The CDR3 is 11 amino acids. Germline CDR1 DFQATT, CDR2 SNEGSKA (reference sequence). The CDR3 here is CSAGGDHGYTF. CDR3 bases: TGCAGTGCGGGGGGGGACCATGGCTACACCTTC.

This clonotype was observed once. The chain joins TRBV4-3 to TRBJ2-2; tentatively, D is TRBD1 (5 bases). Per the germline V gene, CDR1 is LGHNA and CDR2 is YSLEER. Deletions cut 0 bases from V and 6 bases from J, with 11 bases between. This CDR3 region has 15 residues. CDR3 loop: CASSQDEKGPGELFF. The CDR3 region has the DNA TGCGCCAGCAGCCAAGATGAAAAGGGGCCCGGGGAGCTGTTTTTT.

The chain joins TRBV25-1 to TRBJ2-3; 9 nucleotides line up with TRBD2. Germline V gives CDR1 MGHDK, CDR2 SYGVNS. The J segment lost 5 bases and the V segment lost 3 bases, leaving 12 bases of the junction unmatched. This CDR3 comprises 17 residues. CDR3 amino acids: CASSDRRASGAKDTQYF. CDR3 in DNA: TGTGCCAGCAGTGATAGGCGGGCTAGCGGGGCGAAAGATACGCAGTATTTT.

This clonotype was seen more than once but under ten times. V gene TRBV7-2 combines with J gene TRBJ2-3; the D gene is possibly TRBD2 (7 bases). V lost 5 bases and J 9 bases, leaving 9 bases between the germline ends. The germline V gene has CDR1 SGHTA and CDR2 FQGNSA. This CDR3 is built from 11 residues. The CDR3 DNA is TGTGCCAGCAGCGGGGGGGCAACGCAGTATTTT. Its translation is CASSGGATQYF.

The CDR3 spells CASSAGTVMYQETQYF. The CDR3 nucleotides read TGTGCCAGCAGCGCCGGGACAGTGATGTACCAAGAGACCCAGTACTTC. The V gene is TRBV11-2, the J gene TRBJ2-5; 7 bases fit TRBD1. CDR3 size: 16 residues. J was trimmed by 0 bases and V by 5 bases; bases with no gene match: 9. Germline CDR1 reads SGHAT; CDR2 reads FQNNGV.

The chain couples TRBV6-1 to TRBJ2-5; 9 positions agree with TRBD1. Germline V gives CDR1 MNHNS, CDR2 SASEGT. The CDR3 spans 14 residues. Trimming at V came to 6 bases and at J to 4 bases, leaving 6 bases not matched to a gene. CDR3 sequence reads: CASRPGTGRETQYF. For the CDR3, the DNA is TGTGCCAGCAGGCCGGGGACAGGGAGAGAGACCCAGTACTTC.

The table lists this clonotype with a few counts. This chain joins TRBV20-1 and TRBJ2-1; TRBD2 agrees at 14 bases. Trimming at V came to 6 bases and at J to 7 bases, leaving 8 bases not matched to a gene. The CDR3 covers 15 residues. CDR1 and CDR2 (germline): DFQATT, SNEGSKA (reference sequence). CDR3 region: CSAGLAGGRGNEQFF. In DNA, the CDR3 is TGCAGTGCAGGACTAGCGGGGGGCCGGGGGAATGAGCAGTTCTTC.

This clonotype was counted a few times. This chain links TRBV6-1 with TRBJ2-3, with TRBD2 matching 7 bases. The germline gives CDR1 MNHNS, CDR2 SASEGT. J was trimmed by 6 bases and V by 6 bases; bases with no gene match: 6. There are 13 residues in the CDR3. The CDR3 DNA is TGTGCCAGCAGACGGGAGGCGGTCGATACGCAGTATTTT. It specifies CASRREAVDTQYF.

This clonotype was detected many times. DNA for the CDR3: TGTGCCAGCAGTTACGACAGGACCTATGGCTACACCTTC. Translated: CASSYDRTYGYTF. V and J are TRBV6-5 and TRBJ1-2; D may be TRBD1 (6 bases). Germline V gene data show CDR1 as MNHEY and CDR2 as SVGAGI. V lost 2 bases to trimming and J lost 4 bases, with 8 bases between them. The CDR3 runs 13 residues.

This clonotype was observed a few times. The V gene is TRBV7-2, the J gene TRBJ2-1; D gene uncertain. Trimming stripped 1 base from V and 5 bases from J, with 15 bases between. Looked up from germline, CDR1 is SGHTA and CDR2 is FQGNSA. The CDR3 spans 16 residues. CDR3 in amino acids: CASSLGRRMGNNEQFF. In DNA form, the CDR3 reads TGTGCCAGCAGCTTAGGACGGCGCATGGGTAACAATGAGCAGTTCTTC.

The gene calls are TRBV30 and TRBJ1-4; a possible D gene is TRBD1 (6 bases). V lost 2 bases to trimming and J lost 4 bases, with 11 bases between them. Germline V lookup: CDR1 GTSNPN, CDR2 SVGIG (reference sequence). The CDR3 extends over 14 amino acids. DNA of the CDR3: TGTGCCTGGAGTTCCGGGACAAGTAATGAAAAACTGTTTTTT. The encoded protein is CAWSSGTSNEKLFF. Variable domain in full (rest from reference TRBV30 and TRBJ1-4): SQTIHQWPATLVQPVGSPLSLECTVEGTSNPNLYWYRQAAGRGLQLLFYSVGIGQISSEVPQNLSASRPQDRQFILSSKKLLLSDSGFYLCAWSSGTSNEKLFFGSGTQLSVL.

This clonotype has a handful of counts. The CDR3 here is CASSLAQDGDTQYF. CDR3 in DNA: TGCGCCAGCAGCTTGGCCCAGGACGGAGATACGCAGTATTTT. The rearrangement joins TRBV5-1 to TRBJ2-3, with unresolved D. CDR1 and CDR2 (germline): SGHRS, YFSETQ. This CDR3 has 14 residues. Trimming stripped 0 bases from V and 5 bases from J, with 10 bases between. Drawing the rest from reference TRBV5-1 and TRBJ2-3, the complete variable domain is KAGVTQTPRYLIKTRGQQVTLSCSPISGHRSVSWYQQTPGQGLQFLFEYFSETQRNKGNFPGRFSGRQFSNSRSEMNVSTLELGDSALYLCASSLAQDGDTQYFGPGTRLTVL.

The sample holds many counts of this clonotype. This rearrangement joins TRBV6-4 to TRBJ1-1; perhaps TRBD1 as D (6 bases). The CDR3 consists of 14 residues. V lost 3 bases and J lost 4, with 12 bases in between. Germline CDR1 and CDR2: MRHNA and SNTAGT. The CDR3 sequence: CASSEGGGGTEAFF. In DNA form, the CDR3 reads TGTGCCAGCAGTGAGGGGGGAGGGGGCACTGAAGCTTTCTTT.

This chain connects TRBV6-1 to TRBJ2-5; 8 nucleotides agree with TRBD1. The CDR3 totals 14 residues. Germline-derived CDR1 and CDR2 are MNHNS and SASEGT. Here the CDR3 DNA reads TGTGCGATCGGACAGGGAGGAAGGCAAGAGACCCAGTACTTC. Protein sequence: CAIGQGGRQETQYF.

J is TRBJ1-5 and V is TRBV12-3 or TRBV12-4, with D possibly being TRBD1 (6 bases). Trimming cost V 3 bases and J 0 bases, with 9 bases left between them. CDR3 length: 15 residues. CDR3 sequence: CASSFWGLSNQPQHF. CDR3 in DNA: TGTGCCAGCAGTTTTTGGGGGCTTAGCAATCAGCCCCAGCATTTT.

V and J are TRBV5-1 and TRBJ1-1, with 7 bases matching TRBD1. V dropped 4 bases and J dropped 1; count of bases not matched to a gene: 7. The germline CDR1 and CDR2 sequences are SGHRS and YFSETQ. CDR3 length: 15 amino acids. The CDR3 loop is CASSRKTGTNTEAFF. CDR3 bases: TGCGCCAGCAGCCGCAAGACAGGGACGAACACTGAAGCTTTCTTT.

The chain employs TRBV29-1 and TRBJ2-7; the D gene is possibly TRBD2 (5 bases). Germline values: CDR1 SQVTM, CDR2 ANQGSEA. Trimming cost V 4 bases and J 6 bases, with 19 bases left between them. The CDR3 totals 14 residues. CDR3 nucleotide sequence: TGCAGCGTTGCAGCGGCCAACCCGACTGGCGAGCAGTACTTC. Amino acids: CSVAAANPTGEQYF.

The chain employs TRBV27 and TRBJ2-7; 7 bases map to TRBD2. This CDR3 has 12 amino acids. Germline V gene sequence: CDR1 MNHEY, CDR2 SMNVEV (reference sequence). J gave up 10 bases and V 5 bases, and 8 bases lay outside the gene matches. CDR3 nucleotide sequence: TGTGCCAGCAGTCGGAGCGGGGAACGACAGTACTTC. Translation gives CASSRSGERQYF.